This paragraph covers one T cell receptor (beta chain) sequence. The sample belongs to a study of technical replicates of blood from a handful of donors. Germline values: CDR1 MDHEN, CDR2 SYDVKM. V was trimmed by 1 base and J by 2 bases, leaving 17 bases between them. The CDR3 length is 17 residues. The data were produced by immunoSEQ multiplex PCR, yet TCRdb's version contains in-frame clones alone and is incomplete. The profile shows 76,000 or so clones, around 90% of them singletons. This chain uses TRBV28 with TRBJ1-1; no definite D call. This clonotype was sampled from a human donor in good health. Sequencing used T cells isolated from PBMCs. CDR3 residues: CASSLFLSFGPNTEAFF. The DNA for the CDR3 is TGTGCCAGCAGTTTATTTCTCAGTTTTGGGCCCAACACTGAAGCTTTCTTT.